This T cell receptor beta chain derives from a study of blood T cell repertoires in COVID-19. Study information: Spain, Italy and the United States supplied samples that represented acute and convalescent COVID-19. From T cells, B-cell-depleted T cells, or PBMCs came the material, which was cDNA or gDNA.

This CDR3 contains 16 residues. Germline CDR1 reads MNHEY; CDR2 reads SMNVEV (reference sequence). V was pared by 3 bases and J by 4 bases, with 16 bases between. TCRdb's copy holds only in-frame clones and misses some; the assay was immunoSEQ multiplex PCR. The table lists under 250,000 clones, 65% to 85% of them singletons, with about 4.3% in the top ten. Participants spanned ages 18 to 89 years and resided in around 25 US areas. Participants' reported clinical history set cohort assignment. Sequencing was carried out using PBMCs or T cells enriched from blood (not recorded which). The TCR comes from a man aged 30-40 years with acute COVID-19. The chain recombines TRBV27 with TRBJ1-3; D is perhaps TRBD1 (5 bases). The CDR3 sequence is CASSFTGLTPGNTIYF. The CDR3 nucleotides read TGTGCCAGCAGTTTCACGGGACTGACCCCAGGAAACACCATATATTTT.